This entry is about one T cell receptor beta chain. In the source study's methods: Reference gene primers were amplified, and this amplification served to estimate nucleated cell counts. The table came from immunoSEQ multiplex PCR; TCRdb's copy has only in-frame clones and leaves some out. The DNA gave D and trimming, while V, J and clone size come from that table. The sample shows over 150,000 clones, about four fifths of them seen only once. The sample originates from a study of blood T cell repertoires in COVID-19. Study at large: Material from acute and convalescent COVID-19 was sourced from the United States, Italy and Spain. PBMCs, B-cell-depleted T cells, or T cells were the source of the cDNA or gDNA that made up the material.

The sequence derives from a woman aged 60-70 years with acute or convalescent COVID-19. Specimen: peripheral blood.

CDR3 loop: CASSLGQGFSPLHF. CDR3 nucleotides: TGTGCCAGCTCACTCGGACAGGGTTTTTCACCCCTCCACTTT. This chain joins TRBV18 and TRBJ1-6, with TRBD1 matching 8 bases. Trimming cost V 4 bases and J 9 bases; bases outside gene matches: 5. The CDR3 consists of 14 residues. Germline V CDR1 and CDR2: KGHSH, LQKENI. Together with reference TRBV18 and TRBJ1-6, the CDR3 gives the full variable domain: NAGVMQNPRHLVRRRGQEARLRCSPMKGHSHVYWYRQLPEEGLKFMVYLQKENIIDESGMPKERFSAEFPKEGPSILRIQQVVRGDSAAYFCASSLGQGFSPLHFGNGTRLTVT.